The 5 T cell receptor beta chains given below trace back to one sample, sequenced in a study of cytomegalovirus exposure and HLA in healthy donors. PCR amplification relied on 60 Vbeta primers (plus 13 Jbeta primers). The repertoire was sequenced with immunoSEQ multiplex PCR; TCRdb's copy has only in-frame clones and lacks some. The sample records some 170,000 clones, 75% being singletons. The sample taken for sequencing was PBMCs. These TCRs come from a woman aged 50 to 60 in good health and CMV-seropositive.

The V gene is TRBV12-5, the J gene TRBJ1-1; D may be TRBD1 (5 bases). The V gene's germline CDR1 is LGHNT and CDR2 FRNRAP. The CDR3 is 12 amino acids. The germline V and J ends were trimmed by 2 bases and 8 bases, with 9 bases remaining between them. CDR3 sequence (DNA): TGTGCTAGTGGTTTGCTCGGACACGAAGCTTTCTTT. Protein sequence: CASGLLGHEAFF.

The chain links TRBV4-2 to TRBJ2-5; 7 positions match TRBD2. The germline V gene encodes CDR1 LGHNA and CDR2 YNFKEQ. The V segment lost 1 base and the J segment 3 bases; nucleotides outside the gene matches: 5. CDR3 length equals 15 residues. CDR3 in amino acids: CASSQGGTTEETQYF. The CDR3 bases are TGTGCCAGCAGCCAAGGGGGGACTACTGAAGAGACCCAGTACTTC.

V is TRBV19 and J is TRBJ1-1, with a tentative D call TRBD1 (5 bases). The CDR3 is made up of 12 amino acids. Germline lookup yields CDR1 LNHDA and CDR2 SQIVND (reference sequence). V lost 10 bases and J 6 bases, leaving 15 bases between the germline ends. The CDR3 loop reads CATRGDVAEAFF. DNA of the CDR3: TGTGCCACTCGGGGGGACGTCGCTGAAGCTTTCTTT. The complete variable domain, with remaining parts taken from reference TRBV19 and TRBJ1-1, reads DGGITQSPKYLFRKEGQNVTLSCEQNLNHDAMYWYRQDPGQGLRLIYYSQIVNDFQKGDIAEGYSVSREKKESFPLTVTSAQKNPTAFYLCATRGDVAEAFFGQGTRLTVV.

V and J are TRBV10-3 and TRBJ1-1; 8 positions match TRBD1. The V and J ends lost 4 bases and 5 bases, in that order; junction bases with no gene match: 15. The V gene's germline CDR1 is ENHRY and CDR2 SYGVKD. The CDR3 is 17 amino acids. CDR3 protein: CAISGDRISAGVTEAFF. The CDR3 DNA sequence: TGTGCCATCAGTGGGGACAGGATAAGTGCGGGTGTGACTGAAGCTTTCTTT.

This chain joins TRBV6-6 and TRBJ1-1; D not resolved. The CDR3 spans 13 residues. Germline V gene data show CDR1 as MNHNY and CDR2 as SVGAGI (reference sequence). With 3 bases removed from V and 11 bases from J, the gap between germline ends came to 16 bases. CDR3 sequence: CASSYSVGIEAFF. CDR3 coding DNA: TGTGCCAGCAGTTATTCCGTCGGGATCGAGGCTTTCTTT.